The 4 T cell receptor beta chains reported below all come from one sample, sequenced in a study of cytomegalovirus exposure and HLA in healthy donors. PCR used 60 Vbeta primers and 13 Jbeta primers. TCRdb's copy holds only in-frame clones and misses some; the assay was immunoSEQ multiplex PCR. Of approximately 87,000 clones listed, roughly 86% are singletons. The sequenced material came from PBMCs. These receptor sequences come from a woman under 30 in good health and CMV-seropositive.

The V gene is TRBV6-6, the J gene TRBJ2-7; the match to TRBD2 covers 12 bases. The V gene end was trimmed by 6 bases and the J gene end by 5 bases; junction bases not matched to a gene: 5. The CDR3 extends over 14 amino acids. Germline V gene data show CDR1 as MNHNY and CDR2 as SVGAGI (reference sequence). CDR3: CASRRTSGIDEQYF. DNA of the CDR3: TGTGCCAGCAGACGGACTAGCGGGATTGACGAGCAGTACTTC.

This clone has a handful of counts. The chain links TRBV19 to TRBJ1-3, with D uncertain. CDR3 length: 14 amino acids. The ends were cut back, 6 bases at V and 1 base at J, with 10 bases in the middle. The germline V gene encodes CDR1 LNHDA and CDR2 SQIVND (reference sequence). The CDR3 spells CASRPRASGNTIYF. In DNA form, the CDR3 reads TGTGCCAGTAGGCCGCGGGCTTCTGGAAACACCATATATTTT.

V is TRBV2 and J is TRBJ1-3, with 9 bases identical to TRBD1. CDR3 size: 15 residues. Germline V gene data show CDR1 as SNHLY and CDR2 as FYNNEI. V lost 6 bases to trimming and J lost 3 bases; unmatched junction nucleotides: 6. The CDR3 sequence is CASSGQGLVGNTIYF. DNA of the CDR3: TGTGCCAGCAGCGGACAGGGGCTGGTTGGAAACACCATATATTTT.

The table lists this clone with a few counts. The chain employs TRBV4-2 and TRBJ1-1; the D is unclear. V was cut by 0 bases and J by 6 bases, with 14 bases left in between. CDR3 length equals 15 residues. Germline V lookup: CDR1 LGHNA, CDR2 YNFKEQ. The CDR3 DNA reads TGTGCCAGCAGCCAAGAGTCGCTGATGTCGGCTGAAGCTTTCTTT. The encoded protein is CASSQESLMSAEAFF.